This TCR beta chain derives from a study of blood T cell repertoires in COVID-19. In the study overall: The analysed material was cDNA or gDNA that came from T cells, B-cell-depleted T cells, or PBMCs.

Assay used: immunoSEQ multiplex PCR; TCRdb lists only in-frame clones, some missing. The sample includes under 500,000 clones, 80% to 90% seen only once; the top ten take 1% to 1.3%. Residents of approximately 25 US areas, aged about 18 to 95 years, made up the participants. Germline assignment: CDR1 MGHDK and CDR2 SYGVNS. This CDR3 comprises 12 residues. Deletions cut 10 bases from V and 4 bases from J, with 12 bases between. The gene calls are TRBV25-1 and TRBJ2-3; no definite D call. This clonotype was sampled from a man aged 25-40 years who had recovered from COVID-19. The sample was PBMCs or T cells enriched from blood (not recorded which). CDR3 amino acids: CATSTSADTQYF. For the CDR3, the DNA is TGTGCCACCTCGACTTCGGCAGATACGCAGTATTTT.